This TCR beta chain was observed in a study of T-cell reconstitution after alpha-beta-depleted transplantation in children. This CDR3 is built from 14 residues. V was pared by 7 bases and J by 3 bases, with 7 bases of the junction left unmatched. The germline gives CDR1 LNHDA, CDR2 SQIVND (reference sequence). A library of TCRbeta sequences, prepared with unique molecular identifiers, was generated. MiXCR was run by TCRdb on the PCR reads, yielding one entry per CDR3 protein. The table records approximately 400,000 distinct CDR3 sequences, under 13% of them present only once. The receptor comes from a human donor who donated a stem cell graft to a child with acute myeloid leukemia. The chain joins TRBV19 to TRBJ1-1; 8 bases align to TRBD1. Sequenced here: PBMCs from the stem cell graft donor, sampled from the stem cell graft. This chain's CDR3 is CASTRPDRDTEAFF. For the CDR3, the DNA is TGTGCCAGTACCCGACCGGACAGGGACACTGAAGCTTTCTTT.